The clone carrying this T cell receptor (beta chain) showed up just once. Study processing details: Counts of nucleated cells, estimated from reference gene primer amplification, were obtained. Method: immunoSEQ multiplex PCR; TCRdb's copy keeps in-frame clones and lacks some. V, J and clone size reflect that table, while D and trimming were determined from the DNA. This sample carries 380,000 or so clones, less than 90% of them seen once, and the ten largest clones take around 7.4%. Enrolment of Seattle patients took place during active infection, and they were followed longitudinally. Trimming pared 3 bases from V and 10 bases from J, leaving 17 bases between. Germline-derived CDR1 and CDR2 are KGHDR and SFDVKD. This CDR3 spans 14 amino acids. The data were taken from a study of blood T cell repertoires in COVID-19. In the study overall: Collection of acute and convalescent COVID-19 samples took place in the United States, Italy and Spain. Sources were T cells, B-cell-depleted T cells, or PBMCs; the material itself was cDNA or gDNA.

The sequence derives from a woman aged 55-69 years with COVID-19, enrolled during active disease. The sample was peripheral blood. The chain employs TRBV24-1 and TRBJ1-1; D is unresolved. CDR3 residues: CATSDPSFSSRAFF. CDR3 coding DNA: TGTGCCACCAGTGATCCCTCTTTCTCCTCGAGAGCTTTCTTT.